One sample yielded the 12 T cell receptor beta chains listed below, sequenced in a study of T cell responses to AZD1222 COVID-19 vaccine. Assay: immunoSEQ multiplex PCR; the TCRdb copy retains only in-frame clones and omits some. This repertoire shows tens of thousands of clones, roughly 86% found once; its top ten account for about 2.6%. The input for sequencing was peripheral blood, taken on day 0 of MenACWY control vaccination. These TCRs come from an adult in good health.

V is TRBV18 and J is TRBJ1-5; a possible D gene is TRBD1 (5 bases). The germline V gene encodes CDR1 KGHSH and CDR2 LQKENI. This CDR3 contains 18 residues. Trimming cost V 4 bases and J 3 bases, with 22 bases left between them. CDR3 DNA sequence: TGTGCCAGCTCACTAATTGGGGGGGGTACAGCTAACAATCAGCCCCAGCATTTT. Translated, it gives CASSLIGGGTANNQPQHF.

CDR3: CAWGRLAASTDTQYF. The CDR3 nucleotides read TGTGCCTGGGGAAGACTAGCGGCTAGCACAGATACGCAGTATTTT. V usage is TRBV30 and J usage is TRBJ2-3; 9 bases fit TRBD2. The V gene end was trimmed by 5 bases and the J gene end by 0 bases; junction bases not matched to a gene: 6. The CDR3 length is 15 residues. Germline CDR1 and CDR2: GTSNPN and SVGIG (reference sequence).

V gene TRBV2 combines with J gene TRBJ1-1; 11 nucleotides line up with TRBD1. This CDR3 is built from 15 residues. V shed 7 bases, J shed 3 bases, and the junction held 7 bases outside the gene matches. From germline, CDR1 is SNHLY and CDR2 FYNNEI. The CDR3 DNA sequence: TGTGCCAGCACCGGGACAGGGGGTAGGGACACTGAAGCTTTCTTT. Translating gives CASTGTGGRDTEAFF.

The chain recombines TRBV5-1 with TRBJ2-7; 8 positions agree with TRBD1. The ends lost 0 bases at V and 3 bases at J; junction bases unmatched: 11. Germline V gene data show CDR1 as SGHRS and CDR2 as YFSETQ. The CDR3 runs 17 residues. The CDR3 DNA reads TGCGCCAGCAGCTTGGGCCGAGGACAGGGAGGAGGCTACGAGCAGTACTTC. The encoded protein is CASSLGRGQGGGYEQYF.

V usage is TRBV9 and J usage is TRBJ1-3; unclear D gene. Germline values: CDR1 SGDLS, CDR2 YYNGEE. This CDR3 is built from 14 residues. Trimming pared 3 bases from V and 4 bases from J, leaving 11 bases between. CDR3 nucleotides: TGTGCCAGCAGCGGTGACCCAGGCGGAAACACCATATATTTT. As protein: CASSGDPGGNTIYF.

This chain uses TRBV6-2 or TRBV6-3 with TRBJ2-1, with 9 bases that match TRBD2. The CDR3 contains 15 residues. CDR1 and CDR2 (germline): MNHEY, SVGEGT. Trimming cost V 4 bases and J 4 bases; bases outside gene matches: 5. The CDR3 region has the DNA TGTGCCAGCAGTTCCGGGACTAGCAGATACAATGAGCAGTTCTTC. This encodes CASSSGTSRYNEQFF.

This clone was observed a few times. The chain has TRBV19 and TRBJ1-2, with D perhaps TRBD1 (5 bases). With 5 bases removed from V and 4 bases from J, the gap between germline ends came to 29 bases. CDR3 length: 19 amino acids. The germline V gene encodes CDR1 LNHDA and CDR2 SQIVND (reference sequence). The CDR3 region is CASSPNYHYPGSGGYGYTF. DNA of the CDR3: TGTGCCAGTAGTCCAAATTACCATTACCCAGGGTCAGGTGGCTATGGCTACACCTTC.

The J gene is TRBJ1-2, the V gene TRBV5-4; 9 nucleotides align to TRBD1. The V segment lost 4 bases and the J segment 4 bases; nucleotides outside the gene matches: 5. The germline CDR1 and CDR2 sequences are SGHNT and YYREEE (reference sequence). This CDR3 spans 14 amino acids. CDR3 coding DNA: TGTGCCAGCAGCCCGGGACAGGGAAGCTATGGCTACACCTTC. Its protein is CASSPGQGSYGYTF.

The chain links TRBV3-1 (or the pseudogene TRBV3-2) to TRBJ1-5, with D uncertain. Germline V gene sequence: CDR1 LGHDT, CDR2 YNNKEL (reference sequence). This CDR3 contains 14 residues. The V and J ends lost 2 bases and 1 base respectively, with 6 bases between them. Here the CDR3 DNA reads TGTGCCAGCAGCCAACAAGGAAGCAATCAGCCCCAGCATTTT. Residues: CASSQQGSNQPQHF.

The rearrangement uses TRBV23-1 and TRBJ1-2; 9 bases match TRBD1. TRBV23-1 is assigned to the ORF class and has an uncertain function. This CDR3 has 14 residues. J gave up 4 bases and V 6 bases, and 6 bases lay outside the gene matches. CDR3 region: CASRGQGTFYGYTF. The DNA for the CDR3 is TGCGCCAGCAGAGGACAGGGGACTTTCTATGGCTACACCTTC.

The chain couples TRBV5-1 to TRBJ2-2, with 10 bases aligning to TRBD1. CDR3 length equals 16 residues. The V gene's germline CDR1 is SGHRS and CDR2 YFSETQ. The trim removed 2 bases at V and 7 bases at J, leaving 8 bases unmatched. In nucleotides, the CDR3 is TGCGCCAGCAGCTTCTCGGGACAGGGGATCATCGGGGAGCTGTTTTTT. This codes for CASSFSGQGIIGELFF.

J is TRBJ1-2 and V is TRBV4-2; weak D call: TRBD1 (6 bases). V lost 1 base, J lost 3 bases, and 18 bases lay in between. Germline CDR1 and CDR2: LGHNA and YNFKEQ. This CDR3 contains 17 residues. Here the CDR3 reads CASSQVFRAGADYGYTF. In nucleotides, the CDR3 is TGTGCCAGCAGCCAAGTTTTTAGGGCAGGGGCGGACTATGGCTACACCTTC.